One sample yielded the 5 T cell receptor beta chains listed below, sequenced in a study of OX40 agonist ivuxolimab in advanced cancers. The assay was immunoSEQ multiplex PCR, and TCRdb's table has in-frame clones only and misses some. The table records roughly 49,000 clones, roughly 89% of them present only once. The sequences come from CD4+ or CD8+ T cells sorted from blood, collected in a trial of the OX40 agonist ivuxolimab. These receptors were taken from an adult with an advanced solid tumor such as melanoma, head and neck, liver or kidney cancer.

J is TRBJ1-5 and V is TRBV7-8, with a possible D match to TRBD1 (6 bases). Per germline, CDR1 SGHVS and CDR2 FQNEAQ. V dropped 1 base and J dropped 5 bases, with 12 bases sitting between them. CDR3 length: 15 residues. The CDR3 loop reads CASSLVEGVYQPQHF. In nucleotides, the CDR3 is TGTGCCAGCAGCTTAGTTGAGGGGGTCTATCAGCCCCAGCATTTT. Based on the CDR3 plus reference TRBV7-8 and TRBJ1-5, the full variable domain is GAGVSQSPRYKVAKRGQDVALRCDPISGHVSLFWYQQALGQGPEFLTYFQNEAQLDKSGLPSDRFFAERPEGSVSTLKIQRTQQEDSAVYLCASSLVEGVYQPQHFGDGTRLSIL.

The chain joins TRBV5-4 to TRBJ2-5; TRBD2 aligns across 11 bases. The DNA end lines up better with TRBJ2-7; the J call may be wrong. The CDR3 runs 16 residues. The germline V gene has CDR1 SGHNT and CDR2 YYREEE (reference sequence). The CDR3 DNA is TGTGCCAGCAGCTTCGGGACTAGCGGAGACACCTACGAGCAGTACTTC. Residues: CASSFGTSGDTYEQYF.

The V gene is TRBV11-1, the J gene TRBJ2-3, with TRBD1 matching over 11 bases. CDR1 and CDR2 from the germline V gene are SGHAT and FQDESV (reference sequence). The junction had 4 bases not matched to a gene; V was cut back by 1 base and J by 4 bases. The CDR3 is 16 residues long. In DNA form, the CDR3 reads TGTGCCAGCAGCTTAGTGTCGGGACAGGGGGCAGATACGCAGTATTTT. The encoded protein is CASSLVSGQGADTQYF.

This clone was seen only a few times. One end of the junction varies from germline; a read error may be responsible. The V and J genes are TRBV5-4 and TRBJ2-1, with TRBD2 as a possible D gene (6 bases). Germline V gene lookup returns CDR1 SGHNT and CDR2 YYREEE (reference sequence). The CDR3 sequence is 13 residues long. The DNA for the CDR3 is TGTGCCAGCAGACGGGACTCCCACAATGAGCAGTTCTTC. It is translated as CASRRDSHNEQFF.

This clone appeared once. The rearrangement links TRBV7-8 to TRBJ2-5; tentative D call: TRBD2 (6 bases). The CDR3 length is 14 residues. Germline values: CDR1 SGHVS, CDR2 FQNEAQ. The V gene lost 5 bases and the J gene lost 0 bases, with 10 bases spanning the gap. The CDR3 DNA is TGTGCCAGCAGCCCCCGGGACTACCAAGAGACCCAGTACTTC. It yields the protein CASSPRDYQETQYF.